Given below is one T cell receptor (beta chain) in context. V was shortened by 7 bases and J by 2 bases, with 23 bases between the two germline ends. CDR3 length equals 17 residues. From germline, CDR1 is MDHEN and CDR2 SYDVKM. The source of the sample is a study of blood T cell repertoires in COVID-19. About the study: The United States, Italy and Spain supplied acute and convalescent COVID-19 samples. Sample material is recorded as cDNA or gDNA derived from T cells, B-cell-depleted T cells, or PBMCs.

Original analysis: Estimated nucleated cell counts came from reference gene primer amplification. Produced via immunoSEQ multiplex PCR; TCRdb's table is partial and in-frame only. V and J calls plus clone size are reproduced from that table; the DNA served to infer D and trimming. The table lists some 68,000 clones, roughly nine tenths of them singletons, with 6.5% to 8% in the top ten. The chain recombines TRBV28 with TRBJ1-2, with D possibly matching TRBD1 (5 bases). The TCR sequence derives from a man in his forties or fifties with COVID-19, enrolled during active disease. Sequences were obtained from peripheral blood. As DNA, the CDR3 is TGTGCCAGCACCCTATTCCTCGGGGGTCGGGAGAACTATGGCTACACCTTC. Encoded protein: CASTLFLGGRENYGYTF.